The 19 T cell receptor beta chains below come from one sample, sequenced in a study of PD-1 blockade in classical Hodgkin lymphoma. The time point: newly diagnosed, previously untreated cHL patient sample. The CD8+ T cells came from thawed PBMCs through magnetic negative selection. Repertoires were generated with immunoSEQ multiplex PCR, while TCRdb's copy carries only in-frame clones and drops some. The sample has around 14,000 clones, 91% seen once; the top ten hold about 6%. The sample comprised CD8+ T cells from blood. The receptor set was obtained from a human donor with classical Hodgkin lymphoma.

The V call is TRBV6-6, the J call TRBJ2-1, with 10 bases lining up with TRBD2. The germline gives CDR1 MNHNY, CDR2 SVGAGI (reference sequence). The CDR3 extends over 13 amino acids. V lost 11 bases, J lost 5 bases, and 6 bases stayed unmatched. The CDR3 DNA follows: TGTGCCGTATTAGCGGGAGGAAACAATGAGCAGTTCTTC. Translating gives CAVLAGGNNEQFF.

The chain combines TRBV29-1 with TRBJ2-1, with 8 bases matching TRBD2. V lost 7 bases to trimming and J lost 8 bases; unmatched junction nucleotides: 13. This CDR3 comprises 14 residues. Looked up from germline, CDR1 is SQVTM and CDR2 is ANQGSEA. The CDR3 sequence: CSDLPTGGPYEQFF. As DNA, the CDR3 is TGCAGCGACTTACCGACGGGAGGGCCCTATGAGCAGTTCTTC.

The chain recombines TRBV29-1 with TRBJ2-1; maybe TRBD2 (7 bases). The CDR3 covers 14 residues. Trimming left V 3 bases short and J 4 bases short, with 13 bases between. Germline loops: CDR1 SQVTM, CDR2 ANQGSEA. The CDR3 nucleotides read TGCAGCGTTGATTCCGGGGGGCTATACAATGAGCAGTTCTTC. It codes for CSVDSGGLYNEQFF.

DNA for the CDR3: TGTGCCAGCAGTTACTCGACAGGGCACGGCTACACCTTC. Amino acids: CASSYSTGHGYTF. The V and J genes are TRBV6-5 and TRBJ1-2; 7 bases align to TRBD1. V shed 0 bases, J shed 8 bases, and the junction held 3 bases outside the gene matches. This CDR3 spans 13 amino acids. The V gene's germline CDR1 is MNHEY and CDR2 SVGAGI.

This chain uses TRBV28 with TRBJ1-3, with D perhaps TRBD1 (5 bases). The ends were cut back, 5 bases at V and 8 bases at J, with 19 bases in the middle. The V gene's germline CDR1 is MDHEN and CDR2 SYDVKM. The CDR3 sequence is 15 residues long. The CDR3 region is CASSESGLPSHTIYF. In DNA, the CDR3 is TGTGCCAGCAGTGAATCGGGACTTCCCAGTCACACCATATATTTT.

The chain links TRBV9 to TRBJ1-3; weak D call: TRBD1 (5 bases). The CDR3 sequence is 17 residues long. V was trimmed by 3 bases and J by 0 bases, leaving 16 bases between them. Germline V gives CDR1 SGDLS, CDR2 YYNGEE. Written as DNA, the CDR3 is TGTGCCAGCAGCGCCTGGGGGGAGCTTTCCTCTGGAAACACCATATATTTT. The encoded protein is CASSAWGELSSGNTIYF. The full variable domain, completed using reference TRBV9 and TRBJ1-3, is DSGVTQTPKHLITATGQRVTLRCSPRSGDLSVYWYQQSLDQGLQFLIQYYNGEERAKGNILERFSAQQFPDLHSELNLSSLELGDSALYFCASSAWGELSSGNTIYFGEGSWLTVV.

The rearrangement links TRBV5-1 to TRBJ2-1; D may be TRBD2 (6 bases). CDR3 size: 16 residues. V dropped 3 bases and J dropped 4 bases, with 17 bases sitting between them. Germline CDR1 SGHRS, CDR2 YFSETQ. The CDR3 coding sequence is TGCGCCAGCAGCTCCAGGGACTCACTCCCTTACAATGAGCAGTTCTTC. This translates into CASSSRDSLPYNEQFF.

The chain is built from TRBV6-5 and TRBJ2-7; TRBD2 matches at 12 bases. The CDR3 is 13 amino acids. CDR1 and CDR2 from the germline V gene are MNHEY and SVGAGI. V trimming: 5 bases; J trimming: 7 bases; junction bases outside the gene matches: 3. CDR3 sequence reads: CASSPGLAGEQYV. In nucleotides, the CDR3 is TGTGCCAGCAGTCCCGGACTAGCGGGGGAGCAGTACGTC.

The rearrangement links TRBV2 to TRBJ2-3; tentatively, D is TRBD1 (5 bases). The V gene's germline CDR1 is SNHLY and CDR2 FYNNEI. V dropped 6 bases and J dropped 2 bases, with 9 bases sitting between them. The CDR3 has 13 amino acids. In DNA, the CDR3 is TGTGCCAGCAGGACAGATAACACAGATACGCAGTATTTT. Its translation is CASRTDNTDTQYF.

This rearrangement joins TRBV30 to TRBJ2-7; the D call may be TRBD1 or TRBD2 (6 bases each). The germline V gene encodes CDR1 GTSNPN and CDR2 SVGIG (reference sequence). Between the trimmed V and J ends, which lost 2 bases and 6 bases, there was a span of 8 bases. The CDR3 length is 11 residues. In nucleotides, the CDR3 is TGTGCCTGGAGTAAGGGGGGCGAGCAGTACGTC. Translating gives CAWSKGGEQYV.

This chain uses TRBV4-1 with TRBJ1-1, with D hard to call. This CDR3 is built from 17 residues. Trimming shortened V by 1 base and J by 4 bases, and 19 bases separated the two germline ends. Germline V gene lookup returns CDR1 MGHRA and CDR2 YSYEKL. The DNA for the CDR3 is TGCGCCAGCAGCCAAGGAGGTGGTCTTCAACTTCCCACTGAAGCTTTCTTT. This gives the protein CASSQGGGLQLPTEAFF.

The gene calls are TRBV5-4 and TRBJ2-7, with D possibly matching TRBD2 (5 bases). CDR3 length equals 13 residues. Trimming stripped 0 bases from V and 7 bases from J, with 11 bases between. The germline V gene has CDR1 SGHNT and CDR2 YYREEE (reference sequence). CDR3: CASSLETPGEQYF. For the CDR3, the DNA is TGTGCCAGCAGCTTGGAAACCCCGGGAGAGCAGTACTTC.

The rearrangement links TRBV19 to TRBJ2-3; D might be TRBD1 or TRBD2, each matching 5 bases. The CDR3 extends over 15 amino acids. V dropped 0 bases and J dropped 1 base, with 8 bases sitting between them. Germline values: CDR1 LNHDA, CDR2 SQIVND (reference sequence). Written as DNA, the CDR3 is TGTGCCAGTAGTATAGATCTGGGGGGCACAGATACGCAGTATTTT. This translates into CASSIDLGGTDTQYF.

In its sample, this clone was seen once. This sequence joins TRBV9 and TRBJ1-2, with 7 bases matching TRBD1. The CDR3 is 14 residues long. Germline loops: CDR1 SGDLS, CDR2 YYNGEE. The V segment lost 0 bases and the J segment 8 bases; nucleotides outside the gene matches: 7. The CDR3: CASSVGGQAAGYTF. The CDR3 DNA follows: TGTGCCAGCAGCGTAGGAGGACAGGCGGCAGGCTACACCTTC.

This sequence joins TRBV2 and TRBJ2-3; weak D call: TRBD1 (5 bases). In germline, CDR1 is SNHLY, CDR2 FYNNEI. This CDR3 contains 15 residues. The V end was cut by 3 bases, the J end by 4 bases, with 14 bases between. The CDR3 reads CASSESPGSPDTQYF. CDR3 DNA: TGTGCCAGCAGTGAGTCCCCAGGGTCTCCAGATACGCAGTATTTT.

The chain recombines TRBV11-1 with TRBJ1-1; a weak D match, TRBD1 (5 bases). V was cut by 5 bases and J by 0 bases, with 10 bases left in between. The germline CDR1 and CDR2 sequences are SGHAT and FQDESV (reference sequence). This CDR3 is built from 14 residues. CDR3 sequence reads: CASSEGLMNTEAFF. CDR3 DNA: TGTGCCAGCAGCGAGGGACTGATGAACACTGAAGCTTTCTTT.

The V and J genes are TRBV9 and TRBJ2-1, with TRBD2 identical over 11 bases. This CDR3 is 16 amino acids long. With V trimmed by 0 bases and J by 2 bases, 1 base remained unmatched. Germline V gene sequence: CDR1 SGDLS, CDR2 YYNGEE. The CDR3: CASSVGLAGTYNEQFF. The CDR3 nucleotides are TGTGCCAGCAGCGTAGGACTAGCGGGGACCTACAATGAGCAGTTCTTC.

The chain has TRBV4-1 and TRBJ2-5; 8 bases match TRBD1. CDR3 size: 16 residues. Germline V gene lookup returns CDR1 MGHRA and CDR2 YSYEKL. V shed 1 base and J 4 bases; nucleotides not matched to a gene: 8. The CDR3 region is CASSQAAGQVTETQYF. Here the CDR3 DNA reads TGCGCCAGCAGCCAAGCGGCGGGACAGGTAACAGAGACCCAGTACTTC.

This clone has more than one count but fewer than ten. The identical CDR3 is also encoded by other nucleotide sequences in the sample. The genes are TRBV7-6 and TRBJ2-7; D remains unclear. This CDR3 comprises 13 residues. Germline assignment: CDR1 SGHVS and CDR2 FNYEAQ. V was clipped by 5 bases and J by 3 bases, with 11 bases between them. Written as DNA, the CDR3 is TGTGCCAGCAGCCTCGGACCCAACTACGAGCAGTACGTC. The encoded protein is CASSLGPNYEQYV.